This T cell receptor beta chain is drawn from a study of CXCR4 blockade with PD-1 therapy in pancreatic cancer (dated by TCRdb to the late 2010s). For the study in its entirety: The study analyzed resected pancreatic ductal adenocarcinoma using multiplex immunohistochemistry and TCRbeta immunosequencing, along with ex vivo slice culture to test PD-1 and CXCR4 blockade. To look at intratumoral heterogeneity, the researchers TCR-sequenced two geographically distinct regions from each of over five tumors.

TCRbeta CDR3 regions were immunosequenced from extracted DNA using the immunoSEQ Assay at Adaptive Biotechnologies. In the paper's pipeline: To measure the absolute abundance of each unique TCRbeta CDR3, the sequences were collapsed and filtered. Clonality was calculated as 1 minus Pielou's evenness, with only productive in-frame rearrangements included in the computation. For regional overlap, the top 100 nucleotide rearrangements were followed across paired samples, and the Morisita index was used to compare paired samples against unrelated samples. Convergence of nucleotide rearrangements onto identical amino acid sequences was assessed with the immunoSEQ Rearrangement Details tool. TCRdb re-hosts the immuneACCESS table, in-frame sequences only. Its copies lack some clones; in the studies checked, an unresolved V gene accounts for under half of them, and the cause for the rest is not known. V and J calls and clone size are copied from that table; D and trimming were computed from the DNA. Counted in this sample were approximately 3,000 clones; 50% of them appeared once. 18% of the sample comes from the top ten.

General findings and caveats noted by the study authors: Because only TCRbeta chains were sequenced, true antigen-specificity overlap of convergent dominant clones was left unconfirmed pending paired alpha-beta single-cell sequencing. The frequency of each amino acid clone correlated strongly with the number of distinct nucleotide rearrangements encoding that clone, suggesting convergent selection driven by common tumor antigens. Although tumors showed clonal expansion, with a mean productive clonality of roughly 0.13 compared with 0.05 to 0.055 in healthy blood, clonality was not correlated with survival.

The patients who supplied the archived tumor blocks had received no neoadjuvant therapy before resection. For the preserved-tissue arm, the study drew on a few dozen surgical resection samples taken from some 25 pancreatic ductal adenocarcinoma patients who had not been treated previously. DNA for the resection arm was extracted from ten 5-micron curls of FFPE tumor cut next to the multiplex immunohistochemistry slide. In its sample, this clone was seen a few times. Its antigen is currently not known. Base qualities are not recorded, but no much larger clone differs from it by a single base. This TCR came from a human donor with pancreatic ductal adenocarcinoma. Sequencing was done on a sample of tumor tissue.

The sequence in DNA is TGTGCCAGCAGCTTAATGGAGGGTTCCTACGAGCAGTACTTC. Translated, it reads CASSLMEGSYEQYF. Recombination linked TRBV11-3 to TRBJ2-7; perhaps TRBD2 is the D gene, with 6 bases matching. The CDR3 measures 14 amino acids from cysteine to phenylalanine. Only the CDR3 DNA is retained, 42 bases long and in frame from the first base. The trim is 2 bases for V and 1 base for J, with a gap of 9 bases between the germline ends. CDR1 SGHNT and CDR2 YENEEA were looked up in the germline V gene.